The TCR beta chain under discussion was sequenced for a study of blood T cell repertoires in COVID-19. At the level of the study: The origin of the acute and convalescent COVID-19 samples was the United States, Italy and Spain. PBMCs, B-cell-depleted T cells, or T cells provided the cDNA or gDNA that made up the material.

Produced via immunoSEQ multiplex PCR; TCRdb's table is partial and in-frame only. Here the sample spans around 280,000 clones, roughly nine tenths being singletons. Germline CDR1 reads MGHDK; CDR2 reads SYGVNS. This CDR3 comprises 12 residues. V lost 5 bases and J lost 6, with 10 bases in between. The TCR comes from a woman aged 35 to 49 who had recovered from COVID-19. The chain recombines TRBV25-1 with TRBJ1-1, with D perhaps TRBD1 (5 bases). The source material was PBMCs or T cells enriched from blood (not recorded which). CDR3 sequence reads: CASSFQGPEAFF. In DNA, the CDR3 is TGTGCCAGCAGTTTTCAGGGTCCTGAAGCTTTCTTT.